Each of the 2 T cell receptor beta chains below was sequenced from the same sample in a study of cytomegalovirus exposure and HLA in healthy donors. Assay: immunoSEQ multiplex PCR; the TCRdb copy retains only in-frame clones and omits some. The sample lists 55,000 to 65,000 clones; over 75% were seen once. The sequenced material came from PBMCs. These receptors originate from a man aged 18 to 29 in good health and CMV-seronegative.

The chain uses TRBV5-6 and TRBJ1-1; 7 bases line up with TRBD1. CDR1 SGHDT and CDR2 YYEEEE come from the germline V gene. CDR3 length equals 15 residues. The V segment lost 4 bases and the J segment 8 bases; nucleotides outside the gene matches: 14. Written as DNA, the CDR3 is TGTGCCAGCAGCGCCAGAGGGGGCGCATCTCGGGAAGCTTTCTTT. Protein sequence: CASSARGGASREAFF.

The genes are TRBV5-1 and TRBJ2-7; 7 positions agree with TRBD1. There are 15 residues in the CDR3. V lost 0 bases and J lost 1; bases outside the gene matches: 4. CDR1 and CDR2 (germline): SGHRS, YFSETQ. The CDR3 here is CASSLAWGQSYEQYF. CDR3 coding DNA: TGCGCCAGCAGCTTGGCGTGGGGACAGTCCTACGAGCAGTACTTC.